This T cell receptor beta chain came from a study of T cell responses to AZD1222 COVID-19 vaccine. The table came from immunoSEQ multiplex PCR; TCRdb's copy has only in-frame clones and leaves some out. This table holds fewer than 110,000 clones, over 75% found once. With V trimmed by 5 bases and J by 0 bases, 7 bases remained unmatched. The CDR3 has 17 amino acids. Per the germline V gene, CDR1 is SGHNT and CDR2 is YYREEE (reference sequence). The sample was peripheral blood, taken 28 days after the second AZD1222 dose. The chain uses TRBV5-4 and TRBJ2-1; 11 bases align to TRBD1. This TCR came from an adult who received the AZD1222 COVID-19 vaccine. This chain's CDR3 is CASRPDRGPSSYNEQFF. CDR3 DNA sequence: TGTGCCAGCAGGCCGGACAGGGGGCCGAGCTCCTACAATGAGCAGTTCTTC.